This T cell receptor (beta chain) is from a study of shared clonotypes between healthy human individuals. Overall study context: The study used three CD4 naive, three CD4 memory, two CD8 naive and one CD8 memory plate per donor.

CDR1 and CDR2 from the germline V gene are SGHTA and FQGNSA. Losses at the gene ends were 3 bases for V and 1 base for J; bases not matched to a gene: 5. There are 16 residues in the CDR3. This clone was found once. Its antigen is not identified. Roughly 30,000 T cell genomes (about 210 ng DNA) went into each sorted-subset replicate. The repertoire was sequenced with immunoSEQ multiplex PCR; TCRdb's copy has only in-frame clones and lacks some. The sample lists over 1.4 million clones, about 96% occurring once. Donors were healthy HIV-negative adults without recently reported acute infections or vaccinations. Study results and caveats: Donor scarcity curtailed the genetic and exposure-history diversity represented herein.

The TCR originated in a man younger than 40 in good health. The specimen was naive CD4+ T cells sorted from blood. Subset: CD45RA+ positively selected. V gene TRBV7-2 combines with J gene TRBJ2-1; 8 nucleotides match TRBD2. CDR3 nucleotides: TGTGCCAGCAGCTTGGGCGGGAGGCCATCCTACAATGAGCAGTTCTTC. The encoded protein is CASSLGGRPSYNEQFF.